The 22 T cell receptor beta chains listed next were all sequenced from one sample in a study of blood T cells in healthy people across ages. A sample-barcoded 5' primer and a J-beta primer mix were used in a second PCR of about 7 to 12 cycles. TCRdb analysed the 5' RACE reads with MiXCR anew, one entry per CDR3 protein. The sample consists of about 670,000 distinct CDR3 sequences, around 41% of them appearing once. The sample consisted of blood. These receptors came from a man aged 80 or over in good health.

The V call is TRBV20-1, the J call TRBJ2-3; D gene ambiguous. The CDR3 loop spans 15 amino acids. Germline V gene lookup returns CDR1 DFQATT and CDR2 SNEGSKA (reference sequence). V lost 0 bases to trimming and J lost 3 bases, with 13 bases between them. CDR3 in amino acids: CSARDPATRTDTQYF. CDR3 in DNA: TGCAGTGCTAGAGATCCAGCGACACGAACAGATACGCAGTATTTT.

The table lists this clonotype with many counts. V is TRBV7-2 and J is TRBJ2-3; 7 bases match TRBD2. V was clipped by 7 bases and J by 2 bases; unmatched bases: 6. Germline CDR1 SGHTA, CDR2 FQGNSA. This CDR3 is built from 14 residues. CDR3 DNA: TGTGCCAGCAAAGCTAGCGGATCCACAGATACGCAGTATTTT. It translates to CASKASGSTDTQYF.

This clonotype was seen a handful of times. The CDR3, as DNA: TGCAGTGCTATTACCGACAGGGTTTACGAGCAGTACTTC. It codes for CSAITDRVYEQYF. The V call is TRBV20-1, the J call TRBJ2-7; 7 nucleotides match TRBD1. After removal of 4 bases from V and 4 bases from J, the junction contained 7 bases not matched to a gene. Germline V gene data show CDR1 as DFQATT and CDR2 as SNEGSKA (reference sequence). The CDR3 is 13 amino acids.

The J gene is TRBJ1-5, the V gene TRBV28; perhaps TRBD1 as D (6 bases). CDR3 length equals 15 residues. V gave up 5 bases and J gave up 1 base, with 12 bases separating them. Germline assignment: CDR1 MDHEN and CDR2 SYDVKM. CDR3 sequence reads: CASSRQVGSNQPQHF. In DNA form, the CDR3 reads TGTGCCAGCAGTCGACAGGTAGGGAGCAATCAGCCCCAGCATTTT.

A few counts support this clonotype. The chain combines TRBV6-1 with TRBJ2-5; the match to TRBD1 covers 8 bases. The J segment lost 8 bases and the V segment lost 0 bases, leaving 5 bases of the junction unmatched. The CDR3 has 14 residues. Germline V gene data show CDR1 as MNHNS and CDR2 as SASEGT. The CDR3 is CASSEAGTGGTQYF. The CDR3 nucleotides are TGTGCCAGCAGTGAAGCCGGGACAGGTGGCACCCAGTACTTC.

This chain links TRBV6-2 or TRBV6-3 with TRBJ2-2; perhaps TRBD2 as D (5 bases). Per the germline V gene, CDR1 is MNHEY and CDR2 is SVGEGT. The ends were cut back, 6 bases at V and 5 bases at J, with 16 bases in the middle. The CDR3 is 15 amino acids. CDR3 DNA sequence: TGTGCCAGCAGCTATGAGGGCCTGTCTACCGGGGAGCTGTTTTTT. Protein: CASSYEGLSTGELFF.

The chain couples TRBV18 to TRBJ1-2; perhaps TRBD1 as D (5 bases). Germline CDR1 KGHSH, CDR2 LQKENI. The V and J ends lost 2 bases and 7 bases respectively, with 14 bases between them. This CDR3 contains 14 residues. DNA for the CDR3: TGTGCCAGCTCACCAGCGGGGACGCATAGTGGCTACACCTTC. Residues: CASSPAGTHSGYTF.

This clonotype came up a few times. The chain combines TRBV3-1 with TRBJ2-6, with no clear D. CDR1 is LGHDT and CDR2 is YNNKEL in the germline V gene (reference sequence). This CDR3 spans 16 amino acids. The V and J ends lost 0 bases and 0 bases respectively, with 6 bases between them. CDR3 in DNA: TGTGCCAGCAGCCAAGAGGGCACCTCTGGGGCCAACGTCCTGACTTTC. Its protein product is CASSQEGTSGANVLTF.

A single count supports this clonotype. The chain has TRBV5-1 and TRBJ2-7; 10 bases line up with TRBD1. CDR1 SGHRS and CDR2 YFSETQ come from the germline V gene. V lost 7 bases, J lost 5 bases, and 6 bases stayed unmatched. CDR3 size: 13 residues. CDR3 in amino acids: CASGHGTGDEQYF. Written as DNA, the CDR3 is TGCGCCAGCGGTCACGGGACAGGGGACGAGCAGTACTTC.

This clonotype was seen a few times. The DNA of the CDR3 is TGCGCCAGCAGCTTGTTGGCGGGACAAGGCTTGAATGAGCAGTTCTTC. Translating it yields CASSLLAGQGLNEQFF. This chain links TRBV5-1 with TRBJ2-1, with D perhaps given as TRBD1 or TRBD2 (6 bases each). There are 16 residues in the CDR3. V was pared by 1 base and J by 7 bases, with 18 bases between. The germline CDR1 and CDR2 sequences are SGHRS and YFSETQ.

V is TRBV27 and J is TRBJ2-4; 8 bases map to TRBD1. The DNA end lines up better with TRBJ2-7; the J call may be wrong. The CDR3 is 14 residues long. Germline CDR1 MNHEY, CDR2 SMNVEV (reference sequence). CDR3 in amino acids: CASRDYGQGYEQYF. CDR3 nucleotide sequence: TGTGCCAGCAGAGACTACGGACAGGGCTACGAGCAGTACTTC.

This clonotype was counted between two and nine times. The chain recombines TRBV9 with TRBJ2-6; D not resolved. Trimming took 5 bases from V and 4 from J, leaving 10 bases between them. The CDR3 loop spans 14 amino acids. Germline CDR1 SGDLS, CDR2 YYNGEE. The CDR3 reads CASSPMSGANVLTF. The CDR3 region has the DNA TGTGCCAGCAGTCCCATGTCGGGGGCCAACGTCCTGACTTTC.

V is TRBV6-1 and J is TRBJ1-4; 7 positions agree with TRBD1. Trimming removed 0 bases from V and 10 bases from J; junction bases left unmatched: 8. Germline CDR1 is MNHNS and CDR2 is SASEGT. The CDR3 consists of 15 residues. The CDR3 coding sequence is TGTGCCAGCAGTGAAGCGCGACAGGGAGTTGCAAAACTGTTTTTT. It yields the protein CASSEARQGVAKLFF.

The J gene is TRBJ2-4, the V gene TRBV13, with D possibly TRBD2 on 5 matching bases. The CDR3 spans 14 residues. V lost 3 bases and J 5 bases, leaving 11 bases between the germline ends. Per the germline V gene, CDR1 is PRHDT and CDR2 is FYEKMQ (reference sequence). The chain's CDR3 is CASSFGLTENIQYF. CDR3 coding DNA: TGTGCCAGCAGCTTTGGACTTACGGAAAACATTCAGTACTTC.

DNA for the CDR3: TGTGCCACCAGCAGAGCCCCCGTAGCGGGATTGTACTACAATGAGCAGTTCTTC. Its translation is CATSRAPVAGLYYNEQFF. V gene TRBV15 combines with J gene TRBJ2-1; 8 positions match TRBD2. This CDR3 is 18 amino acids long. Germline CDR1 reads LNHNV; CDR2 reads YYDKDF (reference sequence). The junction had 11 bases not matched to a gene; V was cut back by 1 base and J by 3 bases.

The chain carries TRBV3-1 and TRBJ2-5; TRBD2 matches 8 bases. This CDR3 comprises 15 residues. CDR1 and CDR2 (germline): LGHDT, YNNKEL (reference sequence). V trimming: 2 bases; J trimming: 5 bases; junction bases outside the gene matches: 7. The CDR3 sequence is CASSQTSGLGETQYF. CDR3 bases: TGTGCCAGCAGCCAAACTAGCGGACTGGGGGAGACCCAGTACTTC.

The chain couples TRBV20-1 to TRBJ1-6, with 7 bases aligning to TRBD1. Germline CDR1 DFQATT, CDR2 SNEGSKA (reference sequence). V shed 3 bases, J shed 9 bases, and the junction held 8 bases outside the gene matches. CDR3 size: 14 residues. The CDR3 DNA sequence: TGCAGTGCTAGGTCGCAGGGGGAGGTTTCACCCCTCCACTTT. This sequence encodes CSARSQGEVSPLHF.

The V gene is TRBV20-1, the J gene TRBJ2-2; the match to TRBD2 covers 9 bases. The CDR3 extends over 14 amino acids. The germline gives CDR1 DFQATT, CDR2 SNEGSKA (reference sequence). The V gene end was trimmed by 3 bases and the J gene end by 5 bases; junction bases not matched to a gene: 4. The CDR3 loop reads CSASRLAETGELFF. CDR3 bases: TGCAGTGCTAGTAGACTAGCGGAAACCGGGGAGCTGTTTTTT.

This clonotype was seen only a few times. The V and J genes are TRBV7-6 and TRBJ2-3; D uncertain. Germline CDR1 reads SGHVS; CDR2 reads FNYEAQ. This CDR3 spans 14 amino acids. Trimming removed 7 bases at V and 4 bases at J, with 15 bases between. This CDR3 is CASTEATSADTQYF. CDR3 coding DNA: TGTGCCAGCACCGAAGCCACCAGCGCAGATACGCAGTATTTT.

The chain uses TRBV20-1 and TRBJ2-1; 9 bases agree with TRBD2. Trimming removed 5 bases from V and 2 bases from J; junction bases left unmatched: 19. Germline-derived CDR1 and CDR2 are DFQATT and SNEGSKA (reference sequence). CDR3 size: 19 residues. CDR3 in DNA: TGCAGTGCTCCTAAAGGGGGCGGGGGGGGCTATAGGGCCTACAATGAGCAGTTCTTC. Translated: CSAPKGGGGGYRAYNEQFF.

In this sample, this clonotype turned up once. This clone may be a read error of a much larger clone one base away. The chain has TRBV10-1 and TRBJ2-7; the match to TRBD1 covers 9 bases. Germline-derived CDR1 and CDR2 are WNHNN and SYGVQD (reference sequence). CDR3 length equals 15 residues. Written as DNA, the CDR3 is TGCGCCCGCAGAGCCTCCCGGGACAGGGCCGCCGAGCAGTACTTC. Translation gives CARRASRDRAAEQYF.

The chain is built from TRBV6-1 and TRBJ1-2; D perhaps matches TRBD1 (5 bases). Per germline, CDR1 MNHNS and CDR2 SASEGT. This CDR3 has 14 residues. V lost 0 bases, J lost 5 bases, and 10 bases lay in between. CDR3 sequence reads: CASSEASQGYGYTF. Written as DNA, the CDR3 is TGTGCCAGCAGTGAAGCGTCCCAGGGATATGGCTACACCTTC.